This T cell receptor beta chain was found in a study of cytomegalovirus exposure and HLA in healthy donors. This CDR3 has 17 amino acids. With 5 bases clipped from V and 0 bases from J, the junction kept 12 bases outside the gene matches. Per germline, CDR1 SGHVS and CDR2 FQNEAQ. Findings and caveats of the study: The HLA-A and HLA-B alleles of most subjects were reportedly predicted accurately from TCR beta sequences.

Despite likely unrecorded immune exposures, the donors were nominally healthy at the time of sampling. The primer mix had 60 Vbeta and 13 Jbeta primers. Sequencing used immunoSEQ multiplex PCR; TCRdb keeps in-frame clones, though not all of them. The table lists roughly 140,000 clones, roughly 77% of them singletons. In the case of this clone: Its antigen is not known.

V and J are TRBV7-8 and TRBJ1-2; 7 nucleotides align to TRBD1. The receptor was derived from a human donor in good health. The sample taken for sequencing was PBMCs. The CDR3 reads CASSPTSGTASNYGYTF. The CDR3 DNA reads TGTGCCAGCAGCCCTACCTCCGGGACAGCCTCTAACTATGGCTACACCTTC.